This TCR beta chain appears in the sequencing data of a study of CD4 T cells in relation to SARS-CoV-2 and coronaviruses. Study details: ViraFEST: roughly 10-day antigen culture of PBMCs, then TCR beta CDR3 sequencing. Negative control cultures got HIV-1 Nef peptides or no peptide. Notes on the study in general: Pre-pandemic and post-infection samples never came from the same donor. About 65% of donors had memory CD4+ clonotypes crossrecognizing SARS-CoV-2 and common cold coronavirus spike.

V lost 10 bases and J 3 bases, leaving 24 bases between the germline ends. This CDR3 is 16 amino acids long. Germline assignment: CDR1 MDHEN and CDR2 SYDVKM. In the case of this clone: Its target is not known.

Profiled with immunoSEQ multiplex PCR; TCRdb holds only in-frame clones, not every one. The table shows about 21,000 clones, with around four fifths occurring only once. CD4+ T cells from unexposed donors were obtained before the COVID-19 pandemic (2011-2018). The cells were cultured for around ten days before CD4+ T cells were isolated. This TCR was recovered from a human donor in good health. The chain combines TRBV28 with TRBJ1-1, with TRBD1 as a possible D gene (6 bases). Sequencing was performed on CD4+ T cells from PBMCs, cultured in vitro. CDR3 sequence: CATTGTTAGRDTEAFF. Written as DNA, the CDR3 is TGTGCCACCACAGGGACGACAGCAGGCAGAGACACTGAAGCTTTCTTT. Looking up the rest from reference TRBV28 and TRBJ1-1 gives the full variable domain: DVKVTQSSRYLVKRTGEKVFLECVQDMDHENMFWYRQDPGLGLRLIYFSYDVKMKEKGDIPEGYSVSREKKERFSLILESASTNQTSMYLCATTGTTAGRDTEAFFGQGTRLTVV.